Below are 30 T cell receptor beta chains sequenced from a single sample in a study of control samples from healthy donors and cancer patients. The assay was immunoSEQ multiplex PCR, and TCRdb's table has in-frame clones only and misses some. There are about 200,000 clones in the sample; about 89% occur only once, and approximately 2% lies in the top ten. The sequenced sample was blood. Receptor source: a man aged 25 to 40 in good health.

The rearrangement links TRBV2 to TRBJ2-2; D may match TRBD1 or TRBD2 (6 bases each). In germline, CDR1 is SNHLY, CDR2 FYNNEI. The CDR3 runs 17 residues. V lost 5 bases and J lost 0, with 16 bases in between. CDR3 coding DNA: TGTGCCAGCAGTCGGGGGCAGCGGGTCTCGAACACCGGGGAGCTGTTTTTT. This sequence encodes CASSRGQRVSNTGELFF. The complete variable domain, with remaining parts taken from reference TRBV2 and TRBJ2-2, reads EPEVTQTPSHQVTQMGQEVILRCVPISNHLYFYWYRQILGQKVEFLVSFYNNEISEKSEIFDDQFSVERPDGSNFTLKIRSTKLEDSAMYFCASSRGQRVSNTGELFFGEGSRLTVL.

This chain connects TRBV11-2 to TRBJ1-1; D remains unclear. The V end was cut by 2 bases, the J end by 1 base, with 11 bases between. The CDR3 totals 15 residues. From germline, CDR1 is SGHAT and CDR2 FQNNGV. This chain's CDR3 is CASSLPATRNTEAFF. The CDR3 DNA reads as TGTGCCAGCAGCTTACCGGCGACAAGGAACACTGAAGCTTTCTTT.

The chain links TRBV3-1 (or the pseudogene TRBV3-2) to TRBJ2-2, with no clear D. Germline CDR1 reads LGHDT; CDR2 reads YNNKEL (reference sequence). Trimming left V 1 base short and J 2 bases short, with 8 bases between. CDR3 length: 15 residues. DNA for the CDR3: TGTGCCAGCAGCCAAGTACAGATAAACACCGGGGAGCTGTTTTTT. Its protein is CASSQVQINTGELFF.

The chain uses TRBV28 and TRBJ1-2; no reliable D call. This CDR3 contains 15 residues. Germline V CDR1 and CDR2: MDHEN, SYDVKM. The ends were cut back, 2 bases at V and 1 base at J, with 11 bases in the middle. In DNA form, the CDR3 reads TGTGCCAGCAGTTTAGGGCAGGTCTTTAACTATGGCTACACCTTC. The encoded protein is CASSLGQVFNYGYTF.

V and J are TRBV6-1 and TRBJ1-1; D unclear. The length of the CDR3 is 16 residues. V was pared by 2 bases and J by 0 bases, with 13 bases between. Germline assignment: CDR1 MNHNS and CDR2 SASEGT. The CDR3 sequence is CASSENRISMNTEAFF. CDR3 nucleotides: TGTGCCAGCAGTGAAAACCGAATCTCCATGAACACTGAAGCTTTCTTT.

The rearrangement uses TRBV3-1 (or the pseudogene TRBV3-2) and TRBJ2-7; 7 nucleotides align to TRBD1. V shed 2 bases and J 4 bases; nucleotides not matched to a gene: 5. CDR3 size: 14 residues. CDR1 and CDR2 from the germline V gene are LGHDT and YNNKEL (reference sequence). The CDR3 sequence is CASSQTGTAYEQYF. CDR3 nucleotides: TGTGCCAGCAGCCAAACCGGGACAGCTTACGAGCAGTACTTC.

This clone was recorded only once. The chain combines TRBV12-3 or TRBV12-4 with TRBJ1-2; possible D gene TRBD1, 5 bases. The CDR3 contains 13 residues. Trimming cost V 10 bases and J 6 bases, with 18 bases left between them. CDR3 sequence reads: CATKTEAADGYTF. Here the CDR3 DNA reads TGTGCCACAAAGACAGAGGCTGCGGATGGCTACACCTTC.

The V gene is TRBV13, the J gene TRBJ2-7, with 11 bases matching TRBD2. Looked up from germline, CDR1 is PRHDT and CDR2 is FYEKMQ (reference sequence). The CDR3 runs to 16 residues. After removal of 2 bases from V and 2 bases from J, the junction contained 5 bases not matched to a gene. The CDR3, as DNA: TGTGCCAGCAGCTTAAACGTACTAGCGGGGGCCTACGAGCAGTACTTC. Its translation is CASSLNVLAGAYEQYF.

The J gene is TRBJ2-2, the V gene TRBV4-1; D might be TRBD2 (5 bases). CDR1 is MGHRA, CDR2 YSYEKL, per germline. The CDR3 spans 17 residues. The ends were cut back, 2 bases at V and 6 bases at J, with 19 bases in the middle. The CDR3 reads CASSQSGGLMGPGELFF. The CDR3 coding sequence is TGCGCCAGCAGCCAATCAGGAGGTCTGATGGGTCCCGGGGAGCTGTTTTTT.

The chain carries TRBV29-1 and TRBJ1-1; 8 bases align to TRBD1. J gave up 2 bases and V 6 bases, and 5 bases lay outside the gene matches. The CDR3 has 13 residues. The germline V gene encodes CDR1 SQVTM and CDR2 ANQGSEA. The CDR3 loop is CSVVGQANTEAFF. The CDR3 DNA sequence: TGCAGCGTGGTGGGACAGGCAAACACTGAAGCTTTCTTT.

In DNA, the CDR3 is TGTGCCAGCAGTTTAGTTGGCGGTGGGGTGACTCGGGACAATGAGCAGTTCTTC. Its translation: CASSLVGGGVTRDNEQFF. The chain recombines TRBV27 with TRBJ2-1; D unresolved. V lost 2 bases to trimming and J lost 5 bases, with 22 bases between them. This CDR3 is built from 18 residues. Germline V gives CDR1 MNHEY, CDR2 SMNVEV (reference sequence).

The chain carries TRBV10-1 and TRBJ2-4; the D gene is possibly TRBD2 (7 bases). V lost 6 bases and J lost 6, with 18 bases in between. CDR1 is WNHNN and CDR2 is SYGVQD in the germline V gene (reference sequence). The CDR3 covers 15 residues. The CDR3 DNA reads TGCGCCAGCAGGGACCCCCGGGGGGCTGGAAACATTCAGTACTTC. Translating gives CASRDPRGAGNIQYF.

The chain links TRBV6-5 to TRBJ2-1; 10 nucleotides line up with TRBD2. V was pared by 7 bases and J by 3 bases, with 6 bases of the junction left unmatched. The CDR3 covers 15 residues. CDR1 is MNHEY and CDR2 is SVGAGI in the germline V gene. CDR3 sequence (DNA): TGTGCCAGCAAAAAGCGGGGGGGACTCTACAATGAGCAGTTCTTC. Protein sequence: CASKKRGGLYNEQFF.

The chain links TRBV5-4 to TRBJ2-1; weak D call: TRBD1 (6 bases). CDR1 and CDR2 from the germline V gene are SGHNT and YYREEE (reference sequence). This CDR3 is 14 amino acids long. Trimming shortened V by 3 bases and J by 6 bases, and 13 bases separated the two germline ends. The CDR3 region has the DNA TGTGCCAGCAGCTCGGACAGTCTGGTCAATGAGCAGTTCTTC. Protein: CASSSDSLVNEQFF.

DNA for the CDR3: TGTGCCAGCAGCGCCAGAGGCACTCCGGACTACGAGCAGTACTTC. Translation gives CASSARGTPDYEQYF. The gene calls are TRBV6-5 and TRBJ2-7; D gene ambiguous. The CDR3 runs to 15 residues. Germline V gene data show CDR1 as MNHEY and CDR2 as SVGAGI. V was trimmed by 6 bases and J by 3 bases, leaving 18 bases between them.

The chain has TRBV14 and TRBJ2-1; D unresolved. The germline gives CDR1 SGHDN, CDR2 FVKESK. CDR3 length: 13 amino acids. Trimming removed 4 bases at V and 7 bases at J, with 11 bases between. As DNA, the CDR3 is TGTGCCAGCAGCCCCCAGAAGAGGAATGAGCAGTTCTTC. This codes for CASSPQKRNEQFF.

V usage is TRBV19 and J usage is TRBJ1-2; D is possibly TRBD1 (6 bases). CDR1 and CDR2 from the germline V gene are LNHDA and SQIVND (reference sequence). With 7 bases removed from V and 0 bases from J, the gap between germline ends came to 21 bases. This CDR3 comprises 17 residues. CDR3 coding DNA: TGTGCCAGTATCCCAGGAGTGGGGGCCCGGCCTAACTATGGCTACACCTTC. Its translation is CASIPGVGARPNYGYTF.

The rearrangement uses TRBV4-1 and TRBJ1-2; D ambiguous. In germline, CDR1 is MGHRA, CDR2 YSYEKL. V dropped 1 base and J dropped 4 bases, with 13 bases sitting between them. The CDR3 contains 15 residues. The CDR3 coding sequence is TGCGCCAGCAGCCAAGGTCTCAGGACTTTCTATGGCTACACCTTC. Translated, it gives CASSQGLRTFYGYTF.

This clone was found once. This CDR3 reads CASTLEGNTEAFF. The DNA of the CDR3 is TGTGCCAGCACCCTGGAGGGTAACACTGAAGCTTTCTTT. The gene calls are TRBV12-3 or TRBV12-4 and TRBJ1-1; no definite D call. The CDR3 length is 13 residues. V lost 7 bases to trimming and J lost 2 bases, with 11 bases between them.

CDR3 DNA: TGTGCCAGCAGTTACTCCGGACCGAGCAATCAGCCCCAGCATTTT. It codes for CASSYSGPSNQPQHF. The chain recombines TRBV28 with TRBJ1-5, with D unresolved. The CDR3 runs to 15 residues. V was clipped by 4 bases and J by 1 base, with 11 bases between them. Germline CDR1 reads MDHEN; CDR2 reads SYDVKM.

The chain combines TRBV19 with TRBJ1-1; 7 bases fit TRBD1. The CDR3 length is 14 residues. Germline CDR1 and CDR2: LNHDA and SQIVND (reference sequence). V was pared by 6 bases and J by 1 base, with 5 bases of the junction left unmatched. The CDR3 reads CASREGARNTEAFF. CDR3 DNA: TGTGCCAGTAGAGAGGGGGCGCGGAACACTGAAGCTTTCTTT.

The chain links TRBV7-9 to TRBJ2-5; D gene ambiguous. The CDR3 is 15 amino acids. The V end was cut by 1 base, the J end by 2 bases, with 11 bases between. Germline V gene sequence: CDR1 SEHNR, CDR2 FQNEAQ (reference sequence). CDR3 region: CASSLDPLVQETQYF. CDR3 nucleotide sequence: TGTGCCAGCAGCTTAGACCCGCTTGTACAAGAGACCCAGTACTTC.

Here the CDR3 DNA reads TGTGCCAGCAAAGCAGGGCCGGGGGAGACCCAGTACTTC. It translates to CASKAGPGETQYF. This chain joins TRBV12-3 or TRBV12-4 and TRBJ2-5; the D gene could be TRBD1 or TRBD2 (5 bases each). Trimming removed 7 bases from V and 5 bases from J, with 14 bases in between. The CDR3 spans 13 residues.

The CDR3 loop reads CASSQDEFIGYNEQFF. CDR3 nucleotides: TGTGCCAGCAGCCAAGATGAATTCATCGGGTACAATGAGCAGTTCTTC. This chain joins TRBV4-2 and TRBJ2-1; the D is unclear. Germline CDR1 reads LGHNA; CDR2 reads YNFKEQ. V dropped 0 bases and J dropped 4 bases, with 13 bases sitting between them. The CDR3 runs 16 residues.

This clone was seen a single time. This rearrangement joins TRBV4-1 to TRBJ2-1; perhaps D is TRBD1 or TRBD2 (5 bases each). The V gene lost 4 bases and the J gene lost 2 bases, with 12 bases spanning the gap. This CDR3 has 15 residues. In germline, CDR1 is MGHRA, CDR2 YSYEKL. This CDR3 is CASSPGKGTYNEQFF. Written as DNA, the CDR3 is TGCGCCAGCAGCCCCGGGAAGGGGACCTACAATGAGCAGTTCTTC.

V gene TRBV19 combines with J gene TRBJ1-2; no definite D call. This CDR3 contains 13 residues. Per the germline V gene, CDR1 is LNHDA and CDR2 is SQIVND (reference sequence). The V gene lost 10 bases and the J gene lost 3 bases, with 15 bases spanning the gap. This chain's CDR3 is CATNDNYYYGYTF. For the CDR3, the DNA is TGTGCCACTAACGACAATTACTACTATGGCTACACCTTC.

The CDR3 spells CASSLVAGSDYEQYF. CDR3 nucleotides: TGCGCCAGCAGCTTGGTTGCAGGGAGTGACTACGAGCAGTACTTC. V usage is TRBV5-1 and J usage is TRBJ2-7, with D perhaps being TRBD1 or TRBD2 (5 bases each). Trimming removed 0 bases at V and 3 bases at J, with 13 bases between. The length of the CDR3 is 15 residues. Germline-derived CDR1 and CDR2 are SGHRS and YFSETQ.

The V gene is TRBV10-2, the J gene TRBJ1-4, with D tentatively TRBD1 (5 bases). The CDR3 covers 14 residues. V was shortened by 3 bases and J by 5 bases, with 10 bases between the two germline ends. Germline CDR1 reads WSHSY; CDR2 reads SAAADI. CDR3 coding DNA: TGCGCCAGCAGTGATGGGGCTTCAAATGAAAAACTGTTTTTT. Residues: CASSDGASNEKLFF.

V is TRBV28 and J is TRBJ2-7, with D possibly TRBD1 on 6 matching bases. CDR3 length equals 19 residues. Germline V CDR1 and CDR2: MDHEN, SYDVKM. The V end was cut by 2 bases, the J end by 5 bases, with 28 bases between. This chain's CDR3 is CASSLPTAPSTGPLDEQYF. Here the CDR3 DNA reads TGTGCCAGCAGTTTACCCACAGCGCCGTCTACAGGGCCCTTAGACGAGCAGTACTTC.

The chain has TRBV5-8 and TRBJ1-3; D might be TRBD1 (5 bases). The germline CDR1 and CDR2 sequences are SGHTS and YDEGEE. CDR3 length: 14 amino acids. The V gene lost 5 bases and the J gene lost 4 bases, with 13 bases spanning the gap. CDR3 loop: CASRIGTAGNTIYF. CDR3 nucleotide sequence: TGTGCCAGCAGGATAGGGACTGCGGGAAACACCATATATTTT.